This TCR beta chain was identified in a study of control samples from healthy donors and cancer patients. Using immunoSEQ multiplex PCR, the repertoire was profiled, and TCRdb retains in-frame clones only, with some absent. Among approximately 110,000 clones, over 75% were seen once, and the ten largest hold approximately 4%. This CDR3 region has 16 residues. In germline, CDR1 is SGHAT, CDR2 FQNNGV. V was pared by 5 bases and J by 6 bases, with 12 bases of the junction left unmatched. This clone was observed a few times. The sequence derives from a human donor in good health. The donor label of this sample is uncertain. Material: blood. V and J are TRBV11-2 and TRBJ1-4; TRBD1 matches 7 bases. The CDR3 spells CASSVLSQGGYEKLFF. CDR3 sequence (DNA): TGTGCCAGCAGCGTATTGTCTCAGGGGGGCTATGAAAAACTGTTTTTT.